The entry that follows covers one TCR beta chain sequence. This sample was taken from a study of control samples from healthy donors and cancer patients. Profiled with immunoSEQ multiplex PCR; TCRdb holds only in-frame clones, not every one. This sample has over 75,000 clones, with 75% to 95% found just once. The CDR3 is made up of 16 amino acids. The ends lost 5 bases at V and 8 bases at J; junction bases unmatched: 8. Germline V gene lookup returns CDR1 SGHNT and CDR2 YENEEA. The source of this sequence is a man aged 30-40 years in good health. Specimen: blood. The V gene is TRBV11-3, the J gene TRBJ2-1, with 14 bases fitting TRBD2. DNA for the CDR3: TGTGCCAGCAGCCCCGGGACTAGCGGGGGTATCGATGAGCAGTTCTTC. Amino acids: CASSPGTSGGIDEQFF.